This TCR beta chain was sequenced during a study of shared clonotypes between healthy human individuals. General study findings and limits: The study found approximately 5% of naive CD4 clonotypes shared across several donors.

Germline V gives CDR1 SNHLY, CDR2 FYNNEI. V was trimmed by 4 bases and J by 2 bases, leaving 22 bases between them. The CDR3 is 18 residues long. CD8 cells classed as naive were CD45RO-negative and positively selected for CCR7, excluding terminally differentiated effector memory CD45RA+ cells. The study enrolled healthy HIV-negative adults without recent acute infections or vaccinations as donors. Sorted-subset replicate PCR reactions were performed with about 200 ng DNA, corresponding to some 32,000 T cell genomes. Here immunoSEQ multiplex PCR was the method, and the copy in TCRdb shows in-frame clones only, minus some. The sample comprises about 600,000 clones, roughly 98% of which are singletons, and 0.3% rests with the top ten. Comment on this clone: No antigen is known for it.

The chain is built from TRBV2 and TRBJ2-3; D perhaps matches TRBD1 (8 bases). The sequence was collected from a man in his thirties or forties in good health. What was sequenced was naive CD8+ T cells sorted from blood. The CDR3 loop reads CASSAQGGVAGFTDTQYF. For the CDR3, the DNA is TGTGCCAGCAGTGCACAGGGGGGGGTAGCGGGTTTCACAGATACGCAGTATTTT.